This entry is about one T cell receptor (beta chain). The antigen this receptor binds is unknown. Base qualities are not recorded, but no much larger clone differs from it by a single base. Another Seattle source contributed samples from volunteer blood donors who had recovered from COVID-19. Collaborating institutions collected whole blood in K2EDTA tubes following their own protocols. For TCRbeta analysis, collaborators shipped samples as frozen whole blood, isolated PBMCs, or DNA extracted from either of those sample types. The sample comes from a study of blood T cell repertoires in COVID-19 (dated by TCRdb to 2018 to 2021). Study-level background: Samples covering the acute and convalescent phases of COVID-19 were provided by collaborators in the United States, Italy and Spain. Subjects who had been exposed to COVID-19, were actively infected with it, or had recovered from it provided the deeply sampled blood TCRbeta repertoires that made up the dataset. The repertoires were made available in a free public database intended to serve as a resource for research on the immune response to SARS-CoV-2. Nearly every sample came with metadata listing a de-identified subject ID, COVID-19 status, age in years and sex. Where HLA class I and class II types were available, the types were taken from metadata supplied by the sample provider, not from assay-based typing. The material from the prospective study consisted of cDNA or gDNA derived from T cells, B-cell-depleted T cells, or PBMCs. The samples were drawn from two sources: the first 160 participants of the ongoing ImmuneRACE study, and over 1,000 subjects contributed by 6 global collaborators. The study at large found these results: Clinical and demographic metadata were provided uncurated, with the amount varying by source and participant.

The germline V gene specifies KGHSH as CDR1 and LQKENI as CDR2. The V end loses 3 bases and the J end loses 0 bases, and a stretch of 13 bases separates them. The CDR3 contains 16 residues, cysteine and phenylalanine counted. Kept here is only the CDR3 DNA, which spans 48 bases and is read in frame from base 1. The immunoSEQ Assay, a bias-controlled multiplex PCR, was used to amplify TCRbeta CDR3 regions from genomic DNA. The authors processed their data as follows. The number of nucleated cells in each sample was estimated by amplification of reference gene primers within the assay. To quantify the absolute abundance of each unique TCRbeta CDR3 rearrangement, sequence reads were collapsed and filtered. For each sample, productive Simpson clonality was calculated as the square root of Simpson's diversity index over productive rearrangements. TCRdb provides this immuneACCESS table in a form limited to in-frame rearrangements. Some clones are lacking; in checked studies, under half of them reflect an unresolved V gene, and why the rest are absent is not known. D and trimming come from the DNA, and the V and J calls and clone size come from that table. For this sample there are about 150,000 clones; over 80% appear just once. The ten most abundant clones make up around 40% of the sample.

The source material was peripheral blood. The sequence joins TRBV18 to TRBJ2-3; no D gene call is confident. The receptor was derived from a middle-aged man who had recovered from COVID-19. The CDR3 protein is CASSPDQARSTDTQYF. The nucleotides are TGTGCCAGCTCACCGGATCAGGCGAGAAGCACAGATACGCAGTATTTT.